The clone carrying this TCR beta chain was seen just once. Germline CDR1 reads MNHEY; CDR2 reads SVGEGT. V was clipped by 6 bases and J by 9 bases, with 9 bases between them. CDR3 length: 12 amino acids. The sample is drawn from a study of blood T cell repertoires in COVID-19. Clones were sequenced by immunoSEQ multiplex PCR, and TCRdb holds only the in-frame ones, with some missing. The sample has over 130,000 clones, less than 85% seen once. This chain uses TRBV6-2 or TRBV6-3 with TRBJ1-6; unclear D gene. Sequencing used PBMCs or T cells enriched from blood (not recorded which). This receptor was identified in a woman between 18 and 29 years old who had been exposed to COVID-19. The CDR3 DNA follows: TGTGCCAGCAGCGGGAGCAGTTCACCCCTCCACTTT. Its translation is CASSGSSSPLHF.